These 15 T cell receptor beta chains were sequenced from one sample in a study of blood T cell repertoires in COVID-19. Measured with immunoSEQ multiplex PCR; TCRdb has only the in-frame clones, and not every one. The table shows approximately 220,000 clones, with about 86% occurring only once. Input material: PBMCs or T cells enriched from blood (not recorded which). These receptors all come from a woman aged 40 to 50 with acute COVID-19.

The V gene is TRBV2, the J gene TRBJ2-7; D remains ambiguous. The CDR3 consists of 14 residues. CDR1 SNHLY and CDR2 FYNNEI come from the germline V gene. With 10 bases removed from V and 6 bases from J, the gap between germline ends came to 22 bases. CDR3 region: CANNPVGSPSEQYF. The CDR3 region has the DNA TGTGCCAACAACCCTGTAGGTAGCCCAAGCGAGCAGTACTTC.

The chain couples TRBV19 to TRBJ2-2; weak D call: TRBD2 (6 bases). The CDR3 loop spans 16 amino acids. V lost 6 bases to trimming and J lost 6 bases, with 20 bases between them. CDR1 and CDR2 (germline): LNHDA, SQIVND (reference sequence). The CDR3 loop reads CASRTLGAGKSGELFF. DNA for the CDR3: TGTGCCAGTAGGACCCTCGGGGCGGGAAAATCCGGGGAGCTGTTTTTT.

The chain uses TRBV18 and TRBJ2-3; no firm D call. V gave up 4 bases and J gave up 6 bases, with 11 bases separating them. Germline CDR1 is KGHSH and CDR2 is LQKENI. This CDR3 is 13 amino acids long. The CDR3 sequence is CASSLSAGDTQYF. The DNA of the CDR3 is TGTGCCAGCTCACTATCGGCCGGGGATACGCAGTATTTT.

The chain carries TRBV10-1 and TRBJ2-3; 9 positions match TRBD2. Trimming cost V 4 bases and J 0 bases; bases outside gene matches: 8. CDR1 and CDR2 (germline): WNHNN, SYGVQD (reference sequence). The CDR3 covers 17 residues. The CDR3 reads CASSGIIAGDSTDTQYF. The CDR3 DNA is TGCGCCAGCAGTGGAATTATAGCGGGGGATAGCACAGATACGCAGTATTTT.

This chain connects TRBV30 to TRBJ2-6, with unresolved D. Germline V gives CDR1 GTSNPN, CDR2 SVGIG (reference sequence). The CDR3 contains 12 residues. The V end was cut by 6 bases, the J end by 1 base, with 4 bases between. CDR3 amino acids: CACVSGANVLTF. DNA for the CDR3: TGTGCCTGCGTATCTGGGGCCAACGTCCTGACTTTC.

The J gene is TRBJ1-4, the V gene TRBV5-8, with unresolved D. The CDR3 extends over 13 amino acids. Germline CDR1 SGHTS, CDR2 YDEGEE. V lost 5 bases, J lost 8 bases, and 13 bases lay in between. CDR3 sequence: CASRERAGEKLFF. The CDR3 coding sequence is TGTGCCAGCAGGGAACGAGCGGGCGAAAAACTGTTTTTT.

The DNA of the CDR3 is TGTGCCAGTAGTCGGGGACTAGCCTCCTACAATGAGCAGTTCTTC. This gives the protein CASSRGLASYNEQFF. The chain employs TRBV19 and TRBJ2-1, with 9 bases matching TRBD2. Unmatched junction bases numbered 2, after V lost 5 bases and J lost 0 bases. Per the germline V gene, CDR1 is LNHDA and CDR2 is SQIVND (reference sequence). The CDR3 spans 15 residues.

The chain uses TRBV4-2 and TRBJ2-7; a weak D match, TRBD2 (5 bases). V lost 0 bases and J lost 0, with 15 bases in between. This CDR3 is built from 17 residues. In germline, CDR1 is LGHNA, CDR2 YNFKEQ. As DNA, the CDR3 is TGTGCCAGCAGCCAAGAACGGGTGAGGCGGGCCTCCTACGAGCAGTACTTC. This encodes CASSQERVRRASYEQYF.

This sequence joins TRBV7-9 and TRBJ2-7, with TRBD1 as a possible D gene (6 bases). The length of the CDR3 is 13 residues. With 3 bases removed from V and 4 bases from J, the gap between germline ends came to 10 bases. Germline V gives CDR1 SEHNR, CDR2 FQNEAQ (reference sequence). The CDR3 sequence: CASSLNREYEQYF. The CDR3, as DNA: TGTGCCAGCAGCTTGAACAGGGAGTACGAGCAGTACTTC.

The rearrangement uses TRBV4-2 and TRBJ1-1, with D possibly being TRBD1 (5 bases). Between the trimmed V and J ends, which lost 0 bases and 9 bases, there was a span of 17 bases. CDR3 length: 15 residues. Germline V gives CDR1 LGHNA, CDR2 YNFKEQ. In DNA form, the CDR3 reads TGTGCCAGCAGCCAAGATGGGGGGAACGGATTGAAAGCTTTCTTT. Amino acids: CASSQDGGNGLKAFF.

This sequence joins TRBV7-2 and TRBJ2-7; 7 bases fit TRBD2. With 1 base clipped from V and 6 bases from J, the junction kept 6 bases outside the gene matches. The germline CDR1 and CDR2 sequences are SGHTA and FQGNSA. The CDR3 is 14 residues long. CDR3 region: CASSLGGLVGEQYF. The CDR3 coding sequence is TGTGCCAGCAGCTTAGGCGGACTAGTCGGCGAGCAGTACTTC.

The chain is built from TRBV5-1 and TRBJ1-4, with TRBD1 as a possible D gene (6 bases). The germline V gene has CDR1 SGHRS and CDR2 YFSETQ. V lost 3 bases and J 2 bases, leaving 8 bases between the germline ends. The CDR3 sequence is 14 residues long. CDR3 DNA sequence: TGCGCCAGCAGCTCGCAGGGGACTAATGAAAAACTGTTTTTT. It encodes CASSSQGTNEKLFF.

The chain carries TRBV2 and TRBJ2-1; weak D call: TRBD1 (5 bases). Trimming took 4 bases from V and 11 from J, leaving 12 bases between them. Germline lookup yields CDR1 SNHLY and CDR2 FYNNEI. This CDR3 has 12 amino acids. The CDR3 sequence is CASSGHPGKQFF. The DNA of the CDR3 is TGTGCCAGCAGTGGACACCCAGGGAAGCAGTTCTTC. The full variable domain, with the rest looked up from reference TRBV2 and TRBJ2-1, is EPEVTQTPSHQVTQMGQEVILRCVPISNHLYFYWYRQILGQKVEFLVSFYNNEISEKSEIFDDQFSVERPDGSNFTLKIRSTKLEDSAMYFCASSGHPGKQFFGPGTRLTVL.

As regards this clone: This sample also contains other DNA sequences that code for the same CDR3. This chain joins TRBV5-1 and TRBJ2-1, with a possible D match to TRBD1 (7 bases). Germline V lookup: CDR1 SGHRS, CDR2 YFSETQ. V was cut by 2 bases and J by 8 bases, with 23 bases left in between. CDR3 length equals 17 residues. CDR3 protein: CASSFSGRRAGGYEQFF. CDR3 coding DNA: TGCGCCAGCAGCTTCTCGGGTCGGCGGGCAGGGGGGTATGAGCAGTTCTTC.

The chain carries TRBV12-5 and TRBJ2-1; 10 bases match TRBD1. The junction had 3 bases not matched to a gene; V was cut back by 5 bases and J by 5 bases. The CDR3 is 14 residues long. CDR1 LGHNT and CDR2 FRNRAP come from the germline V gene. The CDR3 bases are TGTGCTAGTGGTACAGGACAGGGGGACAATGAGCAGTTCTTC. This codes for CASGTGQGDNEQFF.